The clone carrying this TCR beta chain occurred many times. Trimming pared 5 bases from V and 5 bases from J, leaving 22 bases between. CDR1 and CDR2 from the germline V gene are DFQATT and SNEGSKA (reference sequence). CDR3 length equals 16 residues. The sample is drawn from a study of T cells after yellow fever vaccination. One entry per CDR3 protein results from TCRdb running MiXCR on the 5' RACE reads. Among about 240,000 distinct CDR3 sequences listed, less than 9% were seen once. The sample consisted of CD4+ T cells sorted from PBMCs, taken 15 days after the yellow fever booster vaccination. The chain links TRBV20-1 to TRBJ2-4; D is unclear. The clonotype comes from a man in his thirties or forties who received the YFV17D yellow fever vaccine. CDR3 in DNA: TGCAGTGCTCCGGTACCCACCATAGGAAGGGAAAACATTCAGTACTTC. It encodes CSAPVPTIGRENIQYF.